This is a list of T cell receptor beta chains from one sample in a study of cytomegalovirus exposure and HLA in healthy donors. Profiled with immunoSEQ multiplex PCR; TCRdb holds only in-frame clones, not every one. The data hold 80,000 to 90,000 clones, with roughly 81% observed a single time. The sequencing sample was made of PBMCs. The source of these receptors is a woman in her 30s in good health and CMV-seronegative. The CDR3 runs from the conserved cysteine through the conserved F or W. The order of the fields is V gene, D gene, J gene, clone size, CDR3 protein, CDR3 DNA. A D gene is named only where the DNA matches it firmly. Size tells how often a clone was seen (once, few, many) or the class of an expanded clone, and some rows leave it out.

V: TRBV30; D: NA; J: TRBJ1-2; size: NA; CDR3: CAWSIVGRGIYGYTF; DNA: TGTGCCTGGAGTATAGTGGGCAGGGGAATCTATGGCTACACCTTC
V: TRBV27; D: TRBD2; J: TRBJ2-5; size: NA; CDR3: CASSRAGLAGGGETQYF; DNA: TGTGCCAGCAGTCGCGCCGGACTAGCGGGAGGAGGTGAGACCCAGTACTTC
V: TRBV7-3; D: NA; J: TRBJ1-6; size: NA; CDR3: CASSLTGNSPLHF; DNA: TGTGCCAGCAGCTTAACCGGGAATTCACCCCTCCACTTT
V: TRBV5-1; D: TRBD1; J: TRBJ2-5; size: NA; CDR3: CASSWGTGRGAETQYF; DNA: TGCGCCAGCAGCTGGGGGACAGGGAGGGGAGCAGAGACCCAGTACTTC
V: TRBV19; D: NA; J: TRBJ1-5; size: few; CDR3: CASTSTGGQPQHF; DNA: TGTGCCAGTACGTCGACGGGGGGTCAGCCCCAGCATTTT
V: TRBV2; D: TRBD1; J: TRBJ1-2; size: NA; CDR3: CASSLGTVEYGYTF; DNA: TGTGCCAGCAGTCTTGGGACAGTCGAGTATGGCTACACCTTC
V: TRBV7-6; D: NA; J: TRBJ2-2; size: NA; CDR3: CASSLVPSGSTGELFF; DNA: TGTGCCAGCAGCTTGGTCCCCAGCGGATCCACCGGGGAGCTGTTTTTT
V: TRBV7-9; D: TRBD1; J: TRBJ1-4; size: NA; CDR3: CASSHRGQGEKLFF; DNA: TGTGCCAGCAGCCACAGGGGGCAGGGTGAAAAACTGTTTTTT
V: TRBV18; D: TRBD2; J: TRBJ2-1; size: NA; CDR3: CASSPTLPGLAGLLNYNEQFF; DNA: TGTGCCAGCTCACCAACCCTGCCGGGACTAGCGGGGCTGTTGAACTACAATGAGCAGTTCTTC
V: TRBV28; D: NA; J: TRBJ1-3; size: NA; CDR3: CASIPRGSNSGNTIYF; DNA: TGTGCCAGCATCCCACGGGGATCCAACTCTGGAAACACCATATATTTT
V: TRBV10-3; D: TRBD1; J: TRBJ2-6; size: once; CDR3: CAIRRTGGGANVLTF; DNA: TGTGCCATCAGGAGGACAGGGGGTGGGGCCAACGTCCTGACTTTC
V: TRBV27; D: NA; J: TRBJ2-7; size: NA; CDR3: CASSPAGTYEQYF; DNA: TGTGCCAGCAGCCCAGCGGGTACGTACGAGCAGTACTTC
V: TRBV6-5; D: TRBD1; J: TRBJ1-1; size: NA; CDR3: CASSLGGGNTEAFF; DNA: TGTGCCAGCAGCCTAGGGGGCGGGAACACTGAAGCTTTCTTT
V: TRBV5-6; D: TRBD1; J: TRBJ1-5; size: once; CDR3: CASSYVQGEPQHF; DNA: TGTGCCAGCAGCTACGTACAGGGGGAGCCCCAGCATTTT
V: TRBV29-1; D: NA; J: TRBJ1-2; size: NA; CDR3: CSVVSLGGNYGYTF; DNA: TGCAGCGTCGTCTCCCTGGGGGGTAACTATGGCTACACCTTC
V: TRBV25-1; D: NA; J: TRBJ1-6; size: NA; CDR3: CASSSDRTSSPLHF; DNA: TGTGCCAGCAGTTCGGACAGAACGAGTTCACCCCTCCACTTT
V: TRBV10-3; D: NA; J: TRBJ2-7; size: NA; CDR3: CAISEQGDEQYF; DNA: TGTGCCATCAGTGAACAGGGAGACGAGCAGTACTTC
V: TRBV19; D: NA; J: TRBJ1-5; size: NA; CDR3: CASSMWQGGFGSNQPQHF; DNA: TGTGCCAGTAGTATGTGGCAGGGTGGATTCGGGAGCAATCAGCCCCAGCATTTT